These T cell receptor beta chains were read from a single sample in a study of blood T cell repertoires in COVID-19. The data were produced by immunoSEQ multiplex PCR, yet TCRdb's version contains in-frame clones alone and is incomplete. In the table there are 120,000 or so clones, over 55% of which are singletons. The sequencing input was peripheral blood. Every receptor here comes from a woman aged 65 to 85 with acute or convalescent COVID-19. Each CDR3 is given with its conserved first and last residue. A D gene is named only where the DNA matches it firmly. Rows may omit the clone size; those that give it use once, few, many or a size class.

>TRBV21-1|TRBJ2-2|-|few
TGTGCCAGCAGCAAAAAGGGTGGGTCACCCGGGGTGAAAGGAACCGGGGAGCTGTTTTTT
CASSKKGGSPGVKGTGELFF
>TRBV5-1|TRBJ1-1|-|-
TGCGCCAGCAGCTTGGAAGGGGCTTCGAACACTGAAGCTTTCTTT
CASSLEGASNTEAFF
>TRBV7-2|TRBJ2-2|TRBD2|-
TGTGCCAGCAGCCGGGAGGGGCGGTCCGGGGAGCTGTTTTTT
CASSREGRSGELFF
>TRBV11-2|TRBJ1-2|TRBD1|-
TGTGCCAGCAGCCCCCGAGAGGGGGCGCGTATCTATGGCTACACCTTC
CASSPREGARIYGYTF
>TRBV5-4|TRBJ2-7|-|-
TGTGCCAGCAGCTCTGGACAGAAAGACTACGAGCAGTACTTC
CASSSGQKDYEQYF
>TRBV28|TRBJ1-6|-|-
TGTGCCAGCAGTCCCAGGACAGAGGTCACTTCACCCCTCCACTTT
CASSPRTEVTSPLHF
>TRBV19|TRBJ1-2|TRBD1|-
TGTGCCAGTACCATCGGACAGGGGGTGAATGGCTACACCTTC
CASTIGQGVNGYTF
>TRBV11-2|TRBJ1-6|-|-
TGTGCCAGCAGCTTTAATAATTCACCCCTCCACTTT
CASSFNNSPLHF
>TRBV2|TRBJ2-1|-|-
TGTGCCAGCAGTGAAGCGCTTGTTGGGCCGAGCTCCTACAATGAGCAGTTCTTC
CASSEALVGPSSYNEQFF
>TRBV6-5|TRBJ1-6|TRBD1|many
TGTGCCAGCAGGGAGGGGACAGGCGCAGGCCCCCTCCACTTT
CASREGTGAGPLHF
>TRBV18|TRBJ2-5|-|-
TGTGCCAGCTCGCGCCGAAGCACCCAAGAGACCCAGTACTTC
CASSRRSTQETQYF
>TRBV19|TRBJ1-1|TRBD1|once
TGTGCCAGTAGTATAGAGGGACAGGGCACTGAAGCTTTCTTT
CASSIEGQGTEAFF
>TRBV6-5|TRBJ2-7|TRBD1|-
TGTGCCAGCAGGGAGACAGGGGGCTACGAGCAGTACTTC
CASRETGGYEQYF
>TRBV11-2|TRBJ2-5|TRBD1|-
TGTGCCAGCAGCTTTCCTTTGGACAGGGCTGAGACCCAGTACTTC
CASSFPLDRAETQYF
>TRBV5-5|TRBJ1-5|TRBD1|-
TGTGCCAGCAGCTTGGCAGGGGGCGGGCAGCCCCAGCATTTT
CASSLAGGGQPQHF
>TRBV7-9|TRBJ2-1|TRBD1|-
TGTGCCAGCAGCCAACCAGGGGGCGCCTACAATGAGCAGTTCTTC
CASSQPGGAYNEQFF
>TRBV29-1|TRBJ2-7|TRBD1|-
TGCAGCGTTGAATTCGGACAGGGGTCCAACGAGCAGTACTTC
CSVEFGQGSNEQYF
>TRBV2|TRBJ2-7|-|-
-
CASSTSGNSYEQYF
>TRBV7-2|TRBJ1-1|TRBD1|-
TGTGCCAGCAGCTCAACGACAGGGACTGAAGCTTTCTTT
CASSSTTGTEAFF
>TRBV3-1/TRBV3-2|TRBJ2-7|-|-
TGTGCCAGCAGCTTGGGACTTAGCTCCTACGAGCAGTACTTC
CASSLGLSSYEQYF
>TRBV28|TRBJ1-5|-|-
TGTGCCAGCAGTTCCCCACAACGTCAGCCCCAGCATTTT
CASSSPQRQPQHF
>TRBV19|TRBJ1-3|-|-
TGTGCCAGTAGTAGGGCAGACGGCTCTGGAAACACCATATATTTT
CASSRADGSGNTIYF
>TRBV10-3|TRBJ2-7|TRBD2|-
TGTGCCATCAGTGATGAAGCGGGGGGGCACGAGCAGTACTTC
CAISDEAGGHEQYF